The 23 T cell receptor beta chains reported below all come from one sample, sequenced in a study of T cell repertoires in cytomegalovirus infection. Their antigen targets remain unknown. TCRdb re-derived calls from the reads in MiXCR, one entry per CDR3 protein. The top ten clones hold roughly 20% of a sample with some 350,000 distinct CDR3 sequences, just under 30% of them seen once. The source material was cultured PBMCs, sampled from culture after CMV antigen stimulation. The source of these receptors is a human donor in good health (CMV status not recorded). Some clones in this sample may be carry-over from other donors' samples.

The chain is built from TRBV12-3 or TRBV12-4 and TRBJ2-7; TRBD2 aligns across 7 bases. The CDR3 is 13 residues long. Losses at the gene ends were 8 bases for V and 5 bases for J; bases not matched to a gene: 9. The CDR3 nucleotides read TGTGCCAGCCGGGAGGACCCCACCAACGAGCAGTACTTC. Translation: CASREDPTNEQYF.

The chain uses TRBV12-3 or TRBV12-4 and TRBJ1-1; TRBD1 might be the D (6 bases). The CDR3 runs 14 residues. Trimming removed 3 bases at V and 6 bases at J, with 14 bases between. The CDR3 is CASSFMGASAEAFF. The CDR3 bases are TGTGCCAGCAGTTTCATGGGGGCAAGTGCTGAAGCTTTCTTT.

This clonotype was observed a handful of times. The V gene is TRBV6-2 or TRBV6-3, the J gene TRBJ1-5, with TRBD1 matching over 8 bases. This CDR3 region has 17 residues. Germline CDR1 reads MNHEY; CDR2 reads SVGEGT. J lost 3 bases, V lost 5 bases, and 12 bases had no gene match. The CDR3 loop reads CASSTSRGQVNNQPQHF. CDR3 coding DNA: TGTGCCAGCAGTACTTCCCGGGGACAGGTTAACAATCAGCCCCAGCATTTT.

This chain links TRBV6-1 with TRBJ2-5, with D hard to call. The CDR3 is 13 amino acids. Trimming removed 2 bases from V and 6 bases from J, with 10 bases in between. Germline lookup yields CDR1 MNHNS and CDR2 SASEGT. The CDR3, as DNA: TGTGCCAGCAGTGAACTCGGCACCAAGACCCAGTACTTC. It yields the protein CASSELGTKTQYF.

This clonotype occurred a few times. V usage is TRBV4-1 and J usage is TRBJ1-1, with 9 bases lining up with TRBD1. Per germline, CDR1 MGHRA and CDR2 YSYEKL. The CDR3 length is 15 residues. V was clipped by 0 bases and J by 5 bases; unmatched bases: 4. Here the CDR3 DNA reads TGCGCCAGCAGCCAAGAGGACAGGGGATGGACTGAAGCTTTCTTT. Translation gives CASSQEDRGWTEAFF.

This chain links TRBV2 with TRBJ2-1; 7 bases match TRBD1. V trimming: 6 bases; J trimming: 3 bases; junction bases outside the gene matches: 8. The germline V gene has CDR1 SNHLY and CDR2 FYNNEI. This CDR3 has 15 residues. CDR3 sequence reads: CASRGGQGVYNEQFF. The CDR3 bases are TGTGCCAGCAGGGGCGGGCAGGGGGTCTACAATGAGCAGTTCTTC.

Of note for this clonotype: No conserved phenylalanine or tryptophan is present at the end of the CDR3, so a read error is the likely explanation. It is unclear where the CDR3 begins or ends on the DNA, so no DNA is shown, and the CDR3 is as TCRdb lists it. The V gene is TRBV2, the J gene TRBJ2-7. The CDR3 has 11 amino acids, counting both end residues. Per the germline V gene, CDR1 is SNHLY and CDR2 is FYNNEI. The CDR3 loop is CASSGSRQTSL.

This chain links TRBV28 with TRBJ2-1; 9 nucleotides align to TRBD2. Per the germline V gene, CDR1 is MDHEN and CDR2 is SYDVKM. J was trimmed by 6 bases and V by 3 bases; bases with no gene match: 6. The CDR3 is 15 residues long. As DNA, the CDR3 is TGTGCCAGCAGTTTGGGCTGGCGGGAGGGCAATGAGCAGTTCTTC. Protein sequence: CASSLGWREGNEQFF.

This clonotype came up a few times. This rearrangement joins TRBV20-1 to TRBJ1-2; D gene unclear. The CDR3 spans 14 residues. The V and J ends lost 3 bases and 4 bases respectively, with 15 bases between them. Germline V lookup: CDR1 DFQATT, CDR2 SNEGSKA (reference sequence). In DNA, the CDR3 is TGCAGTGCTAGGACCACCCTGAGCAGCTATGGCTACACCTTC. Protein product: CSARTTLSSYGYTF.

The V gene is TRBV7-2, the J gene TRBJ1-2; D perhaps matches TRBD1 (5 bases). V was cut by 5 bases and J by 2 bases, with 9 bases left in between. From germline, CDR1 is SGHTA and CDR2 FQGNSA. The length of the CDR3 is 13 residues. In nucleotides, the CDR3 is TGTGCCAGCAGCGTTACAGGAAACTATGGCTACACCTTC. It specifies CASSVTGNYGYTF. Supplemented by reference TRBV7-2 and TRBJ1-2, the full variable domain reads GAGVSQSPSNKVTEKGKDVELRCDPISGHTALYWYRQSLGQGLEFLIYFQGNSAPDKSGLPSDRFSAERTGGSVSTLTIQRTQQEDSAVYLCASSVTGNYGYTFGSGTRLTVV.

The J gene is TRBJ1-3, the V gene TRBV4-2; 8 bases map to TRBD1. This CDR3 has 15 residues. Germline V gives CDR1 LGHNA, CDR2 YNFKEQ. With V trimmed by 3 bases and J by 1 base, 2 bases remained unmatched. CDR3: CASSQGDRSGNTIYF. DNA of the CDR3: TGTGCCAGCAGCCAGGGGGACAGGTCTGGAAACACCATATATTTT.

The V call is TRBV20-1, the J call TRBJ2-7; TRBD2 agrees at 11 bases. CDR3 size: 14 residues. Germline CDR1 DFQATT, CDR2 SNEGSKA (reference sequence). J lost 4 bases, V lost 4 bases, and 6 bases had no gene match. The DNA for the CDR3 is TGCAGTGCTACTAGCGGGAGGACGATATACGAGCAGTACTTC. Translated: CSATSGRTIYEQYF.

The CDR3: CASSQASVGASYGYTF. CDR3 bases: TGTGCCAGCAGCCAAGCGTCGGTGGGGGCTAGCTATGGCTACACCTTC. This chain uses TRBV14 with TRBJ1-2; possible D gene TRBD1, 6 bases. CDR3 length equals 16 residues. Looked up from germline, CDR1 is SGHDN and CDR2 is FVKESK. Trimming cost V 1 base and J 4 bases, with 16 bases left between them.

This chain links TRBV3-1 with TRBJ2-2; 10 positions match TRBD1. CDR3 size: 15 residues. Looked up from germline, CDR1 is LGHDT and CDR2 is YNNKEL (reference sequence). With 10 bases clipped from V and 0 bases from J, the junction kept 5 bases outside the gene matches. The DNA for the CDR3 is TGTGCCACCTCCGGGACAGGGGCGAACACCGGGGAGCTGTTTTTT. Amino acid sequence: CATSGTGANTGELFF.

There are many counts of this clonotype. The chain employs TRBV6-5 and TRBJ2-4; 9 bases fit TRBD1. V lost 9 bases, J lost 7 bases, and 1 base stayed unmatched. Germline V gene sequence: CDR1 MNHEY, CDR2 SVGAGI. This CDR3 spans 11 amino acids. The CDR3 loop reads CASGTGNIQYF. For the CDR3, the DNA is TGTGCCAGTGGGACAGGGAACATTCAGTACTTC.

This clonotype was picked up many times. This rearrangement joins TRBV19 to TRBJ1-6; D call uncertain. The CDR3 consists of 15 residues. CDR1 and CDR2 from the germline V gene are LNHDA and SQIVND (reference sequence). The V end lost 5 bases, the J end lost 10 bases, and 18 bases lay between the germline ends. CDR3: CASSQSLATVSPLHF. The CDR3 DNA reads as TGTGCCAGTAGTCAATCCCTGGCCACGGTATCACCCCTCCACTTT.

This clonotype appeared many times. This rearrangement joins TRBV7-6 to TRBJ1-5; maybe TRBD1 (5 bases). Looked up from germline, CDR1 is SGHVS and CDR2 is FNYEAQ. The CDR3 consists of 15 residues. The V end was cut by 0 bases, the J end by 6 bases, with 12 bases between. The CDR3 reads CASSLAQGWRQPQHF. The CDR3, as DNA: TGTGCCAGCAGCTTAGCTCAGGGTTGGCGTCAGCCCCAGCATTTT.

The CDR3 is CASSKQQGAPYEQYF. In DNA, the CDR3 is TGTGCCAGCAGCAAACAACAGGGGGCTCCCTACGAGCAGTACTTC. V is TRBV3-1 and J is TRBJ2-7; 9 nucleotides align to TRBD1. Germline values: CDR1 LGHDT, CDR2 YNNKEL (reference sequence). The V and J ends lost 5 bases and 2 bases, in that order; junction bases with no gene match: 7. The CDR3 contains 15 residues.

There are many counts of this clonotype. The chain employs TRBV7-2 and TRBJ2-7; D uncertain. Per germline, CDR1 SGHTA and CDR2 FQGNSA. V was shortened by 5 bases and J by 7 bases, with 9 bases between the two germline ends. The CDR3 consists of 11 residues. The DNA of the CDR3 is TGTGCCAGCAGCCCGAGCGTGGAGCAGTACTTC. This encodes CASSPSVEQYF.

V usage is TRBV7-6 and J usage is TRBJ2-1, with unresolved D. The length of the CDR3 is 15 residues. The germline V gene encodes CDR1 SGHVS and CDR2 FNYEAQ. V dropped 6 bases and J dropped 0 bases, with 12 bases sitting between them. The CDR3, as DNA: TGTGCCAGCAGTAGACTGCCGAGCTCCTACAATGAGCAGTTCTTC. Amino acid sequence: CASSRLPSSYNEQFF.

CDR3 loop: CASSLVGEEAGNTIYF. CDR3 coding DNA: TGTGCCAGCAGCTTAGTCGGGGAGGAGGCTGGAAACACCATATATTTT. The chain couples TRBV7-9 to TRBJ1-3; D ambiguous. Between the trimmed V and J ends, which lost 1 base and 2 bases, there was a span of 12 bases. The CDR3 covers 16 residues. Germline CDR1 reads SEHNR; CDR2 reads FQNEAQ (reference sequence).

The chain uses TRBV6-2 or TRBV6-3 and TRBJ2-7; a weak D match, TRBD1 (5 bases). The germline V and J ends were trimmed by 6 bases and 3 bases, with 15 bases remaining between them. The CDR3 has 14 amino acids. Germline V gives CDR1 MNHEY, CDR2 SVGEGT. CDR3 in DNA: TGTGCCAGCAGCACAATAAGACAGAACTACGAGCAGTACTTC. It yields the protein CASSTIRQNYEQYF.

The V gene is TRBV5-1, the J gene TRBJ1-4; no definite D call. This CDR3 has 13 amino acids. Trimming shortened V by 4 bases and J by 8 bases, and 12 bases separated the two germline ends. CDR1 and CDR2 from the germline V gene are SGHRS and YFSETQ. CDR3 nucleotides: TGCGCCAGCAGCAAGGGAGACGGGGAAAAACTGTTTTTT. Its translation is CASSKGDGEKLFF.